These T cell receptor beta chains were read from a single sample in a study of chemoradiotherapy in HPV16-positive cancers. Produced via immunoSEQ multiplex PCR; TCRdb's table is partial and in-frame only. This sample has approximately 27,000 clones, with 84% found just once. The sequences come from blood, collected from a patient who underwent chemoradiotherapy. Receptors originate from a human donor with HPV-associated anogenital cancer. Each CDR3 is given with its conserved first and last residue. The order of the fields is J gene, V gene, D gene, clone size, CDR3 DNA, CDR3 protein. A D gene is named only where the DNA matches it firmly. Expanded clones are given a class, and other clones once, few, many or no size at all.

j_gene: TRBJ2-2
v_gene: TRBV5-1
d_gene: TRBD1
abundance: -
CDR3nt: TGCGCCAGCAGCTTGTCTGGACAGGGGGCGAGCGGGGAGCTGTTTTTT
CDR3aa: CASSLSGQGASGELFF

j_gene: TRBJ1-6
v_gene: TRBV5-4
d_gene: -
abundance: -
CDR3nt: TGTGCCAGCAGCTTGGAAGGCGCGCCGACCAAGGCCCTCCACTTT
CDR3aa: CASSLEGAPTKALHF

j_gene: TRBJ1-2
v_gene: TRBV18
d_gene: TRBD1
abundance: -
CDR3nt: TGTGCCAGCTCACACAGGGGGGATAACTATGGCTACACCTTC
CDR3aa: CASSHRGDNYGYTF

j_gene: TRBJ1-2
v_gene: TRBV9
d_gene: -
abundance: -
CDR3nt: TGTGCCAGCAGCGTTCGGCTCGACTATGGCTACACCTTC
CDR3aa: CASSVRLDYGYTF

j_gene: TRBJ2-7
v_gene: TRBV7-9
d_gene: TRBD1
abundance: -
CDR3nt: TGTGCCAGCAGCCCAGGGACAGGGGGCGTTTACGAGCAGTACTTC
CDR3aa: CASSPGTGGVYEQYF

j_gene: TRBJ2-1
v_gene: TRBV2
d_gene: TRBD1
abundance: -
CDR3nt: TGTGCCAGCAGTTTTCAGGGGGCGTCCTACAATGAGCAGTTCTTC
CDR3aa: CASSFQGASYNEQFF

j_gene: TRBJ2-5
v_gene: TRBV7-6
d_gene: TRBD2
abundance: once
CDR3nt: TGTGCCAGCAGCTTAGCCCCTAGCGGGGCCCGTCAACAAGAGACCCAGTACTTC
CDR3aa: CASSLAPSGARQQETQYF

j_gene: TRBJ2-3
v_gene: TRBV10-2
d_gene: -
abundance: -
CDR3nt: TGCGCCAGCAGGAAGGAGGCCACGGGCCGCACAGATACGCAGTATTTT
CDR3aa: CASRKEATGRTDTQYF

j_gene: TRBJ2-5
v_gene: TRBV7-2
d_gene: -
abundance: -
CDR3nt: TGTGCCAGCAGCTTAGCGCTAAGGGAGACCCAGTACTTC
CDR3aa: CASSLALRETQYF

j_gene: TRBJ2-2
v_gene: TRBV5-8
d_gene: -
abundance: -
CDR3nt: TGTGCCAGCAGCTTGGACACCTACGACACCGGGGAGCTGTTTTTT
CDR3aa: CASSLDTYDTGELFF

j_gene: TRBJ2-1
v_gene: TRBV7-9
d_gene: -
abundance: -
CDR3nt: TGTGCCAGCAGCTTAGAGGCTAGGTATGAGCAGTTCTTC
CDR3aa: CASSLEARYEQFF

j_gene: TRBJ2-6
v_gene: TRBV7-9
d_gene: -
abundance: -
CDR3nt: TGTGCCAGCAGCTTTACAGGCTCTGGGGCCAACGTCCTGACTTTC
CDR3aa: CASSFTGSGANVLTF

j_gene: TRBJ1-5
v_gene: TRBV6-1
d_gene: TRBD1
abundance: -
CDR3nt: TGTGCCAGCAGTGAACCGGACAGGCGTAATCAGCCCCAGCATTTT
CDR3aa: CASSEPDRRNQPQHF

j_gene: TRBJ2-2
v_gene: TRBV30
d_gene: TRBD1
abundance: -
CDR3nt: TGTGCCTGGAGACCGCGCGGGACAGGGGGGGCCGGGGAGCTGTTTTTT
CDR3aa: CAWRPRGTGGAGELFF

j_gene: TRBJ1-2
v_gene: TRBV27
d_gene: -
abundance: few
CDR3nt: TGTGCCAGCAGCTCATCAGGGGGCTACACCTTC
CDR3aa: CASSSSGGYTF

j_gene: TRBJ1-1
v_gene: TRBV6-1
d_gene: TRBD1
abundance: -
CDR3nt: TGTGCCAGCAGTGAATCGCGGGGACAGCGAGAAACAATGATGAACACTGAAGCTTTCTTT
CDR3aa: CASSESRGQRETMMNTEAFF

j_gene: TRBJ2-3
v_gene: TRBV19
d_gene: -
abundance: -
CDR3nt: TGTGCCAGTAGTAAGGGGGCAGGGAGGGACAGCACAGATACGCAGTATTTT
CDR3aa: CASSKGAGRDSTDTQYF

j_gene: TRBJ1-4
v_gene: TRBV6-4
d_gene: -
abundance: -
CDR3nt: TGTGCCAGCAGCAACCTAGCGGGGGTTGAAAAACTGTTTTTT
CDR3aa: CASSNLAGVEKLFF

j_gene: TRBJ2-3
v_gene: TRBV10-2
d_gene: -
abundance: -
CDR3nt: TGCGCCAGCAGTGAAGCCACACTAGGCACAGATACGCAGTATTTT
CDR3aa: CASSEATLGTDTQYF

j_gene: TRBJ1-5
v_gene: TRBV15
d_gene: TRBD1
abundance: few
CDR3nt: TGTGCCACCAGCGGACAGGGCGCGTATCAGCCCCAGCATTTT
CDR3aa: CATSGQGAYQPQHF

j_gene: TRBJ2-7
v_gene: TRBV6-6
d_gene: TRBD2
abundance: -
CDR3nt: TGTGCCAGCAGTTACTGGGGCGGGGGGGCCAACTACGAGCAGTACTTC
CDR3aa: CASSYWGGGANYEQYF

j_gene: TRBJ1-1
v_gene: TRBV30
d_gene: -
abundance: -
CDR3nt: TGTGCCTGGAGTGTAAGTCGGAAGAACACTGAAGCTTTCTTT
CDR3aa: CAWSVSRKNTEAFF

j_gene: TRBJ1-5
v_gene: TRBV19
d_gene: -
abundance: -
CDR3nt: TGTGCCAGTAGTATCGGCGGCCTCGCAGGGCGGGGGTCCCAGCATTTT
CDR3aa: CASSIGGLAGRGSQHF

j_gene: TRBJ2-2
v_gene: TRBV5-1
d_gene: TRBD1
abundance: -
CDR3nt: TGCGCCAGCAGCTCCCGGGACAGGGTTAACACCGGGGAGCTGTTTTTT
CDR3aa: CASSSRDRVNTGELFF

j_gene: TRBJ1-5
v_gene: TRBV5-5
d_gene: TRBD1
abundance: -
CDR3nt: TGTGCCAGCAGCTTGGTTGGACAGGGAGATTTCAGCAATCAGCCCCAGCATTTT
CDR3aa: CASSLVGQGDFSNQPQHF

j_gene: TRBJ2-5
v_gene: TRBV29-1
d_gene: -
abundance: -
CDR3nt: TGCAGCGCCGCCACCGGACGAAGGCAAGAGACCCAGTACTTC
CDR3aa: CSAATGRRQETQYF

j_gene: TRBJ2-5
v_gene: TRBV11-2
d_gene: TRBD2
abundance: -
CDR3nt: TGTGCCAGCAGCTCCGGGACTAGCGAGTTAGAGACCCAGTACTTC
CDR3aa: CASSSGTSELETQYF

j_gene: TRBJ2-6
v_gene: TRBV19
d_gene: -
abundance: -
CDR3nt: TGTGCCAGTAGTAGTTGGCGGAACTCTGGGGCCAACGTCCTGACTTTC
CDR3aa: CASSSWRNSGANVLTF

j_gene: TRBJ2-7
v_gene: TRBV7-6
d_gene: TRBD1
abundance: -
CDR3nt: TGTGCCAGCAGCGACAGGGCTTTCTACGAGCAGTACTTC
CDR3aa: CASSDRAFYEQYF

j_gene: TRBJ2-7
v_gene: TRBV28
d_gene: -
abundance: -
CDR3nt: TGTGCCAGCAGTTTATTTAGGGGTTTTGTCCACGAGCAGTACTTC
CDR3aa: CASSLFRGFVHEQYF

j_gene: TRBJ1-2
v_gene: TRBV15
d_gene: -
abundance: -
CDR3nt: TGTGCCACCAGCATGACCGCCCCTAATGGCTACACCTTC
CDR3aa: CATSMTAPNGYTF

j_gene: TRBJ2-1
v_gene: TRBV30
d_gene: TRBD2
abundance: -
CDR3nt: TGTGCCTGGAGTGTAGGCGGGCGGGGGGGCCGAGATGAGCAGTTCTTC
CDR3aa: CAWSVGGRGGRDEQFF

j_gene: TRBJ1-6
v_gene: TRBV28
d_gene: TRBD1
abundance: -
CDR3nt: TGTGCCAGCAGGTGGGACAGCGTAAATAATTCACCCCTCCACTTT
CDR3aa: CASRWDSVNNSPLHF

j_gene: TRBJ1-3
v_gene: TRBV11-2
d_gene: -
abundance: once
CDR3nt: TGTGCCAGCAGCTTAGATCGAGACACGGTCTCTGGAAACACCATATATTTT
CDR3aa: CASSLDRDTVSGNTIYF

j_gene: TRBJ1-6
v_gene: TRBV19
d_gene: -
abundance: few
CDR3nt: TGTGCCAGTAGTATGGTGCAGACTTATAATTCACCCCTCCACTTT
CDR3aa: CASSMVQTYNSPLHF

j_gene: TRBJ1-1
v_gene: TRBV2
d_gene: TRBD1
abundance: -
CDR3nt: TGTGCCAGCAGTCTTCAGGGGGGGTACACTGAAGCTTTCTTT
CDR3aa: CASSLQGGYTEAFF

j_gene: TRBJ2-1
v_gene: TRBV7-6
d_gene: TRBD2
abundance: -
CDR3nt: TGTGCCAGCAGCATACTAGCGGGGAACTACAATGAGCAGTTCTTC
CDR3aa: CASSILAGNYNEQFF

j_gene: TRBJ1-1
v_gene: TRBV6-6
d_gene: TRBD1
abundance: -
CDR3nt: TGTGCCAGCAGTTACTCGATGGGACAGGCCGTTAAAGCTTTCTTT
CDR3aa: CASSYSMGQAVKAFF

j_gene: TRBJ1-1
v_gene: TRBV6-4
d_gene: -
abundance: -
CDR3nt: TGTGCCAGCAGTGACTCCGACAGAAACACTGAAGCTTTCTTT
CDR3aa: CASSDSDRNTEAFF

j_gene: TRBJ2-3
v_gene: TRBV20-1
d_gene: -
abundance: -
CDR3nt: TGCAGTGCTAGGGTGTCAGATACGCAGTATTTT
CDR3aa: CSARVSDTQYF

j_gene: TRBJ1-1
v_gene: TRBV18
d_gene: -
abundance: once
CDR3nt: TGTGCCAGCTCACCAGGACGCGGGGGCGACACTGAAGCTTTCTTT
CDR3aa: CASSPGRGGDTEAFF

j_gene: TRBJ1-5
v_gene: TRBV18
d_gene: TRBD1
abundance: -
CDR3nt: TGTGCCAGCTCACCGACAGGGGGGCGTCAGCCCCAGCATTTT
CDR3aa: CASSPTGGRQPQHF

j_gene: TRBJ2-1
v_gene: TRBV27
d_gene: -
abundance: -
CDR3nt: TGTGCCAGCACCCCTTTTGAGGGGTACAATGAGCAGTTCTTC
CDR3aa: CASTPFEGYNEQFF

j_gene: TRBJ1-5
v_gene: TRBV5-5
d_gene: -
abundance: medium-sized
CDR3nt: TGTGCCAGCTCGGGACCAAGCAATCAGCCCCAGCATTTT
CDR3aa: CASSGPSNQPQHF

j_gene: TRBJ1-4
v_gene: TRBV6-1
d_gene: -
abundance: -
CDR3nt: TGTGCCAGCAGTGAAGGATTGCGGGGAGTCGGGGAAAAACTGTTTTTT
CDR3aa: CASSEGLRGVGEKLFF

j_gene: TRBJ1-1
v_gene: TRBV19
d_gene: TRBD1
abundance: -
CDR3nt: TGTGCCAGTAAGCCGGGACAGGGACGAAGCGGGAACACTGAAGCTTTCTTT
CDR3aa: CASKPGQGRSGNTEAFF

j_gene: TRBJ1-2
v_gene: TRBV2
d_gene: -
abundance: -
CDR3nt: TGTGCCAGCAGTGAGTACAGTTTCGGGGTCTATGGCTACACCTTC
CDR3aa: CASSEYSFGVYGYTF

j_gene: TRBJ2-5
v_gene: TRBV18
d_gene: -
abundance: -
CDR3nt: TGTGCCAGCTCACCACACATCCAAGAGACCCAGTACTTC
CDR3aa: CASSPHIQETQYF

j_gene: TRBJ1-6
v_gene: TRBV6-1
d_gene: -
abundance: -
CDR3nt: TGTGCCAGCAGTGAAGCGCCGTCCGGGGGCAGTCTAAATTCACCCCTCCACTTT
CDR3aa: CASSEAPSGGSLNSPLHF

j_gene: TRBJ1-2
v_gene: TRBV6-1
d_gene: -
abundance: -
CDR3nt: TGTGCCAGCAGTGCAACAGGGTTCTATGGCTACACCTTC
CDR3aa: CASSATGFYGYTF

j_gene: TRBJ2-1
v_gene: TRBV19
d_gene: TRBD1
abundance: -
CDR3nt: TGTGCCAGTGTGACAGGGATTAGGAATGAGCAGTTCTTC
CDR3aa: CASVTGIRNEQFF

j_gene: TRBJ2-6
v_gene: TRBV2
d_gene: -
abundance: once
CDR3nt: TGTGCCAGCAGGCTACCCGCGGGAGGGGCCAACGTCCTGACTTTC
CDR3aa: CASRLPAGGANVLTF

j_gene: TRBJ1-2
v_gene: TRBV12-5
d_gene: TRBD1
abundance: -
CDR3nt: TGTGCTAGTGGCCTGACAGGGGGCAATGGCTACACCTTC
CDR3aa: CASGLTGGNGYTF

j_gene: TRBJ2-1
v_gene: TRBV7-2
d_gene: -
abundance: -
CDR3nt: TGTGCCAGCAGCTTAGCGATCCGGATCAAAACAGCCCCGAGCTCCTACAATGAGCAGTTCTTC
CDR3aa: CASSLAIRIKTAPSSYNEQFF

j_gene: TRBJ2-2
v_gene: TRBV13
d_gene: -
abundance: once
CDR3nt: TGTGCCAGCAGCTTAGTGAGACAGTACACCGGGGAGCTGTTTTTT
CDR3aa: CASSLVRQYTGELFF

j_gene: TRBJ2-2
v_gene: TRBV11-2
d_gene: -
abundance: -
CDR3nt: TGTGCCAGCAGGGCTGACTTGAACACCGGGGAGCTGTTTTTT
CDR3aa: CASRADLNTGELFF

j_gene: TRBJ2-3
v_gene: TRBV25-1
d_gene: TRBD1
abundance: -
CDR3nt: TGTGCCAGCAGTAAGGGACAGGGGACAGATACGCAGTATTTT
CDR3aa: CASSKGQGTDTQYF

j_gene: TRBJ2-3
v_gene: TRBV5-4
d_gene: -
abundance: -
CDR3nt: TGTGCCAGCAGCTTGGGGGCTCCAGCTTACACAGATACGCAGTATTTT
CDR3aa: CASSLGAPAYTDTQYF

j_gene: TRBJ1-2
v_gene: TRBV9
d_gene: -
abundance: few
CDR3nt: TGTGCCAGCAGCGTTGATCAGGAGACATATGGCTACACCTTC
CDR3aa: CASSVDQETYGYTF

j_gene: TRBJ2-3
v_gene: TRBV6-5
d_gene: -
abundance: -
CDR3nt: TGTGCCAGCAGCCCCCACAGCACAGATACGCAGTATTTT
CDR3aa: CASSPHSTDTQYF